Following are 27 T cell receptor beta chains from one sample sequenced in a study of T cells in tumors after PD-1 blockade. The repertoire was sequenced with immunoSEQ multiplex PCR; TCRdb's copy has only in-frame clones and lacks some. The sample has roughly 50,000 clones, roughly 80% seen once. The sequences come from PBMCs, collected before anti-PD-1 treatment. Receptor source: a human donor with basal cell carcinoma.

Only a few counts were recorded for this clone. The rearrangement joins TRBV4-2 to TRBJ2-1, with TRBD2 matching 12 bases. This CDR3 spans 18 amino acids. Trimming took 0 bases from V and 5 from J; bases not matched to a gene: 8. Germline V gene sequence: CDR1 LGHNA, CDR2 YNFKEQ. Here the CDR3 reads CASSQDGLAGGPDNEQFF. Written as DNA, the CDR3 is TGTGCCAGCAGCCAAGATGGGCTAGCGGGGGGGCCGGACAATGAGCAGTTCTTC.

CDR3 DNA: TGTGCCAGCAGCGTAGGGGGGCGCGGTGAAGCTTTCTTT. Its protein product is CASSVGGRGEAFF. This sequence joins TRBV9 and TRBJ1-1, with D tentatively TRBD1 (6 bases). The CDR3 runs 13 residues. Germline V CDR1 and CDR2: SGDLS, YYNGEE. V was shortened by 0 bases and J by 7 bases, with 10 bases between the two germline ends.

This chain links TRBV3-1 (or the pseudogene TRBV3-2) with TRBJ1-6; D perhaps matches TRBD1 (6 bases). Germline CDR1 is LGHDT and CDR2 is YNNKEL (reference sequence). CDR3 size: 16 residues. V dropped 4 bases and J dropped 6 bases, with 16 bases sitting between them. DNA of the CDR3: TGTGCCAGCAGCCCCCAGGGGAATCTGTTTAATTCACCCCTCCACTTT. Its translation is CASSPQGNLFNSPLHF.

The rearrangement links TRBV5-6 to TRBJ1-6, with D maybe TRBD1 (5 bases). Germline CDR1 SGHDT, CDR2 YYEEEE. V was shortened by 5 bases and J by 4 bases, with 19 bases between the two germline ends. This CDR3 comprises 17 residues. CDR3 coding DNA: TGTGCCAGCAGGTACCAGTCCGGGACGTCTTATAATTCACCCCTCCACTTT. As protein: CASRYQSGTSYNSPLHF.

This clone was recorded a few times. This chain links TRBV12-3 or TRBV12-4 with TRBJ2-5; D possibly corresponds to TRBD1 (6 bases). The CDR3 is made up of 13 amino acids. V lost 5 bases to trimming and J lost 10 bases, with 17 bases between them. The CDR3 spells CASSPGQSIGQYF. The CDR3 DNA reads TGTGCCAGCAGTCCTGGACAGTCCATTGGCCAGTACTTC.

This chain connects TRBV27 to TRBJ2-3, with 14 bases aligning to TRBD2. CDR3 length equals 19 residues. The ends lost 6 bases at V and 0 bases at J; junction bases unmatched: 11. Germline loops: CDR1 MNHEY, CDR2 SMNVEV (reference sequence). CDR3 protein: CASSSRATSGGASTDTQYF. The CDR3 coding sequence is TGTGCCAGCAGCAGCCGGGCGACTAGCGGGGGGGCAAGCACAGATACGCAGTATTTT.

This clone ranks as medium-sized. V and J are TRBV6-1 and TRBJ1-5; 11 nucleotides line up with TRBD1. V lost 0 bases, J lost 6 bases, and 4 bases stayed unmatched. The CDR3 totals 16 residues. Germline CDR1 MNHNS, CDR2 SASEGT. DNA of the CDR3: TGTGCCAGCAGTGAAGCAAGCGGGACAGGGGGTCAGCCCCAGCATTTT. As protein: CASSEASGTGGQPQHF.

The chain joins TRBV7-2 to TRBJ2-3; possibly TRBD1 for D (7 bases). Germline-derived CDR1 and CDR2 are SGHTA and FQGNSA. Trimming pared 1 base from V and 2 bases from J, leaving 16 bases between. The CDR3 consists of 17 residues. The CDR3 here is CASSLVPGGGSTDTQYF. The CDR3 bases are TGTGCCAGCAGCTTAGTACCCGGAGGGGGCTCCACAGATACGCAGTATTTT.

The chain links TRBV27 to TRBJ2-1; D ambiguous. Trimming took 3 bases from V and 9 from J, leaving 12 bases between them. The germline V gene has CDR1 MNHEY and CDR2 SMNVEV (reference sequence). The CDR3 is made up of 13 amino acids. In DNA, the CDR3 is TGTGCCAGCAGTTTGTCCGCTCGAGGTGAGCAGTTCTTC. Translating gives CASSLSARGEQFF.

The chain uses TRBV18 and TRBJ2-5; D is uncertain. The germline V gene encodes CDR1 KGHSH and CDR2 LQKENI. Trimming took off 3 bases at V and 0 bases at J, with 8 bases between the two ends. The CDR3 totals 14 residues. The CDR3 loop is CASSPYGYQETQYF. Written as DNA, the CDR3 is TGTGCCAGCTCACCTTACGGATACCAAGAGACCCAGTACTTC.

This clone appeared a single time. This chain connects TRBV12-3 or TRBV12-4 to TRBJ1-3; 7 bases align to TRBD1. The CDR3 is 12 amino acids. The CDR3 region is CGLQGKGNTIYF. DNA of the CDR3: TGTGGCTTACAGGGGAAAGGAAACACCATATATTTT.

The rearrangement links TRBV4-1 to TRBJ2-3; tentative D call: TRBD2 (7 bases). CDR1 and CDR2 (germline): MGHRA, YSYEKL. Trimming cost V 2 bases and J 0 bases, with 12 bases left between them. This CDR3 region has 16 residues. The CDR3 loop is CASSQFRGASTDTQYF. The CDR3 nucleotides read TGCGCCAGCAGCCAATTCCGGGGGGCCAGCACAGATACGCAGTATTTT.

V gene TRBV3-1 (or the pseudogene TRBV3-2) combines with J gene TRBJ2-5, with 9 bases that match TRBD2. The CDR3 runs 18 residues. The ends lost 0 bases at V and 5 bases at J; junction bases unmatched: 13. The germline V gene encodes CDR1 LGHDT and CDR2 YNNKEL (reference sequence). CDR3 coding DNA: TGTGCCAGCAGCCAAGATTTGTGGCTAGCGGGGACCCCTGAGACCCAGTACTTC. Its protein is CASSQDLWLAGTPETQYF.

The chain employs TRBV7-9 and TRBJ2-7; D remains ambiguous. Per germline, CDR1 SEHNR and CDR2 FQNEAQ (reference sequence). The CDR3 is 15 amino acids. The ends were cut back, 1 base at V and 1 base at J, with 11 bases in the middle. The CDR3 is CASSLGGIRSYEQYF. In DNA form, the CDR3 reads TGTGCCAGCAGCTTAGGGGGAATACGGTCCTACGAGCAGTACTTC.

The chain couples TRBV10-3 to TRBJ2-3; no clear D. The CDR3 spans 14 residues. Trimming stripped 10 bases from V and 2 bases from J, with 16 bases between. The germline CDR1 and CDR2 sequences are ENHRY and SYGVKD. This chain's CDR3 is CATALLADTDTQYF. The CDR3 DNA follows: TGTGCCACCGCCCTCCTGGCGGACACAGATACGCAGTATTTT.

J is TRBJ1-1 and V is TRBV6-6; D gene unclear. This CDR3 contains 13 residues. The germline V gene has CDR1 MNHNY and CDR2 SVGAGI (reference sequence). V dropped 0 bases and J dropped 7 bases, with 9 bases sitting between them. The CDR3 region has the DNA TGTGCCAGCAGTTACTCGATGGGGTATGAAGCTTTCTTT. Translated: CASSYSMGYEAFF.

CDR3 sequence: CASSLGSSPLDTQYF. CDR3 coding DNA: TGTGCCAGCAGCTTGGGGTCGTCACCCTTAGATACGCAGTATTTT. J is TRBJ2-3 and V is TRBV7-9; D not resolved. Germline CDR1 is SEHNR and CDR2 is FQNEAQ (reference sequence). This CDR3 is 15 amino acids long. Between the trimmed V and J ends, which lost 3 bases and 5 bases, there was a span of 15 bases. The full variable domain, with the rest looked up from reference TRBV7-9 and TRBJ2-3, is DTGVSQNPRHKITKRGQNVTFRCDPISEHNRLYWYRQTLGQGPEFLTYFQNEAQLEKSRLLSDRFSAERPKGSFSTLEIQRTEQGDSAMYLCASSLGSSPLDTQYFGPGTRLTVL.

The chain has TRBV3-1 (or the pseudogene TRBV3-2) and TRBJ2-7; 11 nucleotides agree with TRBD2. Unmatched junction bases numbered 3, after V lost 2 bases and J lost 3 bases. This CDR3 is built from 15 residues. Germline-derived CDR1 and CDR2 are LGHDT and YNNKEL (reference sequence). In DNA form, the CDR3 reads TGTGCCAGCAGCCAAAGACTAGCGGGGAGCTACGAGCAGTACTTC. Protein sequence: CASSQRLAGSYEQYF.

This chain joins TRBV18 and TRBJ2-3, with TRBD2 matching 11 bases. The germline V gene has CDR1 KGHSH and CDR2 LQKENI. The trim removed 4 bases at V and 1 base at J, leaving 4 bases unmatched. This CDR3 has 16 residues. The DNA of the CDR3 is TGTGCCAGCTCACGAACACTAGCGGGGGGCACAGATACGCAGTATTTT. It encodes CASSRTLAGGTDTQYF.

This chain joins TRBV9 and TRBJ1-6; no definite D call. The germline V gene encodes CDR1 SGDLS and CDR2 YYNGEE. The CDR3 totals 14 residues. Trimming stripped 0 bases from V and 7 bases from J, with 8 bases between. The DNA of the CDR3 is TGTGCCAGCAGCGTAGGCCAGTTAAATTCACCCCTCCACTTT. It yields the protein CASSVGQLNSPLHF.

V is TRBV1 and J is TRBJ2-2; TRBD1, the table's D call, was not compared with the DNA. TRBV1 is marked as a pseudogene. The CDR3 spans 15 residues. As DNA, the CDR3 is TGCACCAGCAGCCAAGAACGGCAGGCCACCGGGGAGCTGTTTTTT. This encodes CTSSQERQATGELFF.

In its sample, this clone was seen once. The chain joins TRBV28 to TRBJ1-3; unclear D gene. The CDR3 covers 15 residues. Trimming stripped 2 bases from V and 0 bases from J, with 8 bases between. Germline loops: CDR1 MDHEN, CDR2 SYDVKM. The CDR3 region is CASSLDGRSGNTIYF. The CDR3, as DNA: TGTGCCAGCAGTTTAGACGGTCGCTCTGGAAACACCATATATTTT.

The rearrangement joins TRBV18 to TRBJ1-4; 7 bases are a match to TRBD1. Per germline, CDR1 KGHSH and CDR2 LQKENI. The CDR3 covers 15 residues. The ends lost 3 bases at V and 14 bases at J; junction bases unmatched: 15. CDR3 sequence reads: CASSPTDRPSADLFF. The CDR3 DNA is TGTGCCAGCTCACCTACGGACAGGCCCTCAGCAGATCTGTTTTTT.

This clone was seen only once. This sequence joins TRBV12-3 or TRBV12-4 and TRBJ1-1; no reliable D call. The CDR3 is 13 residues long. V was cut by 3 bases and J by 1 base, with 6 bases left in between. The CDR3 nucleotides are TGTGCCAGCAGTTTTCAGGAGAACACTGAAGCTTTCTTT. Protein product: CASSFQENTEAFF.

V usage is TRBV7-8 and J usage is TRBJ2-6; D perhaps matches TRBD1 (6 bases). This CDR3 comprises 14 residues. Per germline, CDR1 SGHVS and CDR2 FQNEAQ. Trimming took off 4 bases at V and 3 bases at J, with 7 bases between the two ends. CDR3 nucleotides: TGTGCCAGCAGCTACAGGGTTGGGGCCAACGTCCTGACTTTC. Translated, it gives CASSYRVGANVLTF.

The chain combines TRBV4-1 with TRBJ2-1, with D perhaps TRBD1 (6 bases). Trimming took off 1 base at V and 6 bases at J, with 7 bases between the two ends. Germline CDR1 is MGHRA and CDR2 is YSYEKL. The CDR3 sequence is 13 residues long. As DNA, the CDR3 is TGCGCCAGCAGCCAAGTAGGGGGCAATGAGCAGTTCTTC. Protein sequence: CASSQVGGNEQFF.

V usage is TRBV18 and J usage is TRBJ1-1; TRBD1 might be the D (5 bases). CDR3 size: 15 residues. V was cut by 6 bases and J by 3 bases, with 17 bases left in between. Germline values: CDR1 KGHSH, CDR2 LQKENI. The CDR3 loop is CASSTATGGDTEAFF. The CDR3 DNA is TGTGCCAGCTCTACGGCCACAGGCGGGGACACTGAAGCTTTCTTT.